These 29 T cell receptor beta chains originate from one sample sequenced in a study of blood T cell repertoires in COVID-19. Sequenced by immunoSEQ multiplex PCR; TCRdb stores in-frame clones only, minus some. The table records almost 400,000 clones, about nine tenths of them present only once. The sample was PBMCs or T cells enriched from blood (not recorded which). Receptors originate from a woman under 40 who had recovered from COVID-19.

The genes are TRBV19 and TRBJ1-2; a possible D gene is TRBD1 (6 bases). CDR3 length: 16 residues. Looked up from germline, CDR1 is LNHDA and CDR2 is SQIVND (reference sequence). Trimming removed 3 bases from V and 7 bases from J, with 21 bases in between. The CDR3 region is CASSILASAGAAGYTF. DNA for the CDR3: TGTGCCAGTAGTATCCTCGCCTCCGCAGGGGCGGCTGGCTACACCTTC.

The chain couples TRBV10-3 to TRBJ1-6; 11 nucleotides agree with TRBD1. The V gene end was trimmed by 2 bases and the J gene end by 6 bases; junction bases not matched to a gene: 9. The CDR3 spans 18 residues. Germline V gene data show CDR1 as ENHRY and CDR2 as SYGVKD. The CDR3 DNA follows: TGTGCCATCAGTGAGGGCTTAGGACAGGGGGCGAGTAATTCACCCCTCCACTTT. Translated: CAISEGLGQGASNSPLHF.

This chain connects TRBV30 to TRBJ1-2; 8 positions agree with TRBD1. The CDR3 extends over 13 amino acids. Germline CDR1 reads GTSNPN; CDR2 reads SVGIG (reference sequence). With V trimmed by 6 bases and J by 0 bases, 3 bases remained unmatched. CDR3 region: CACSTGANYGYTF. The CDR3 DNA reads TGTGCCTGTTCGACAGGGGCTAACTATGGCTACACCTTC.

The sample holds a few counts of this clone. The V call is TRBV30, the J call TRBJ2-3; D gene unclear. The CDR3 has 11 amino acids. The germline CDR1 and CDR2 sequences are GTSNPN and SVGIG (reference sequence). Between the trimmed V and J ends, which lost 1 base and 10 bases, there was a span of 9 bases. The CDR3 loop reads CAWSGRGAQYF. CDR3 nucleotide sequence: TGTGCCTGGAGTGGACGTGGAGCGCAGTATTTT.

The rearrangement joins TRBV14 to TRBJ2-1; 11 bases are shared with TRBD1. Germline V lookup: CDR1 SGHDN, CDR2 FVKESK. V was pared by 3 bases and J by 5 bases, with 3 bases of the junction left unmatched. This CDR3 has 15 residues. The CDR3 DNA follows: TGTGCCAGCAGCCAGCAGGACAGGGGGCACAATGAGCAGTTCTTC. As protein: CASSQQDRGHNEQFF.

The V gene is TRBV24-1, the J gene TRBJ1-5, with a weak D call TRBD1 (5 bases). V was pared by 5 bases and J by 4 bases, with 14 bases between. This CDR3 spans 15 amino acids. Germline loops: CDR1 KGHDR, CDR2 SFDVKD. The CDR3 DNA reads as TGTGCCACCAGTGTCGGAGGGGCGGGTAATCAGCCCCAGCATTTT. As protein: CATSVGGAGNQPQHF.

In DNA, the CDR3 is TGCGCCAGCAGCTTTAACAACGGACAGGCGGGGACTGAAGCTTTCTTT. This translates into CASSFNNGQAGTEAFF. This rearrangement joins TRBV5-1 to TRBJ1-1; TRBD1 agrees at 7 bases. Germline V gene sequence: CDR1 SGHRS, CDR2 YFSETQ. The CDR3 is 16 residues long. J was trimmed by 5 bases and V by 2 bases; bases with no gene match: 12.

The chain carries TRBV6-5 and TRBJ1-5; 7 bases match TRBD1. V trimming: 6 bases; J trimming: 2 bases; junction bases outside the gene matches: 4. Germline V gene sequence: CDR1 MNHEY, CDR2 SVGAGI. This CDR3 contains 14 residues. CDR3 protein: CASSSTGGNQPQHF. For the CDR3, the DNA is TGTGCCAGCAGCTCAACAGGGGGCAATCAGCCCCAGCATTTT.

The rearrangement joins TRBV11-2 to TRBJ1-2, with 8 bases identical to TRBD1. CDR3 length: 13 residues. CDR1 and CDR2 from the germline V gene are SGHAT and FQNNGV. J lost 8 bases, V lost 7 bases, and 9 bases had no gene match. The CDR3 is CASNPTGVGGYTF. Written as DNA, the CDR3 is TGTGCCAGCAACCCGACAGGGGTGGGGGGCTACACCTTC.

The chain combines TRBV19 with TRBJ2-7; TRBD2 aligns across 14 bases. CDR3 size: 17 residues. With V trimmed by 5 bases and J by 0 bases, 6 bases remained unmatched. Per germline, CDR1 LNHDA and CDR2 SQIVND (reference sequence). The CDR3 bases are TGTGCCAGTAGTGGAAGGACTAGCGGGGGGAGCTCCTACGAGCAGTACTTC. Translating gives CASSGRTSGGSSYEQYF.

The rearrangement joins TRBV4-2 to TRBJ2-7; 8 nucleotides align to TRBD2. The V gene's germline CDR1 is LGHNA and CDR2 YNFKEQ. Trimming at V came to 2 bases and at J to 3 bases, leaving 6 bases not matched to a gene. CDR3 length equals 15 residues. The CDR3 here is CASSQWTSSLYEQYF. The CDR3 bases are TGTGCCAGCAGCCAATGGACTAGCTCTCTCTACGAGCAGTACTTC.

The chain recombines TRBV9 with TRBJ1-3, with D perhaps TRBD1 (6 bases). The V end was cut by 4 bases, the J end by 0 bases, with 11 bases between. Germline loops: CDR1 SGDLS, CDR2 YYNGEE. This CDR3 is 15 amino acids long. The CDR3 DNA is TGTGCCAGCAGCTCCCGGACAGTCTCTGGAAACACCATATATTTT. It specifies CASSSRTVSGNTIYF.

J is TRBJ1-2 and V is TRBV29-1, with 9 bases that match TRBD1. In germline, CDR1 is SQVTM, CDR2 ANQGSEA. J was trimmed by 7 bases and V by 2 bases; bases with no gene match: 11. This CDR3 comprises 15 residues. CDR3 sequence: CSVERNRGTGSGYTF. In DNA, the CDR3 is TGCAGCGTTGAACGCAACCGAGGGACAGGGAGTGGCTACACCTTC.

This chain joins TRBV30 and TRBJ1-3; 8 nucleotides agree with TRBD1. This CDR3 comprises 16 residues. Germline CDR1 and CDR2: GTSNPN and SVGIG (reference sequence). Losses at the gene ends were 2 bases for V and 4 bases for J; bases not matched to a gene: 10. CDR3 protein: CAWSNRGQGWGNTIYF. For the CDR3, the DNA is TGTGCCTGGAGTAACCGCGGACAGGGCTGGGGAAACACCATATATTTT.

The J gene is TRBJ1-1, the V gene TRBV4-1, with D hard to call. CDR3 length equals 12 residues. Germline CDR1 MGHRA, CDR2 YSYEKL. V lost 3 bases and J 2 bases, leaving 4 bases between the germline ends. The chain's CDR3 is CASSQSNTEAFF. CDR3 DNA: TGCGCCAGCAGCCAGTCAAACACTGAAGCTTTCTTT.

This clone has a single count. The chain is built from TRBV3-1 (or the pseudogene TRBV3-2) and TRBJ2-1; D is unclear. This CDR3 contains 15 residues. V lost 1 base and J lost 4, with 11 bases in between. CDR1 and CDR2 from the germline V gene are LGHDT and YNNKEL (reference sequence). CDR3 nucleotide sequence: TGTGCCAGCAGCCAAGGTGGTGCGGAGTACAATGAGCAGTTCTTC. Its translation: CASSQGGAEYNEQFF.

This clone was detected only once. The chain recombines TRBV12-5 with TRBJ2-1; unclear D gene. V was pared by 4 bases and J by 5 bases, with 9 bases between. The CDR3 runs to 13 residues. CDR1 and CDR2 (germline): LGHNT, FRNRAP. CDR3 DNA: TGTGCTAGTGGTTACCGACTTGACAATGAGCAGTTCTTC. Residues: CASGYRLDNEQFF. Using reference TRBV12-5 and TRBJ2-1 for the parts outside the CDR3, the full variable domain is DARVTQTPRHKVTEMGQEVTMRCQPILGHNTVFWYRQTMMQGLELLAYFRNRAPLDDSGMPKDRFSAEMPDATLATLKIQPSEPRDSAVYFCASGYRLDNEQFFGPGTRLTVL.

In its sample, this clone was seen once. The chain is built from TRBV7-9 and TRBJ2-3; 9 nucleotides agree with TRBD2. This CDR3 spans 16 amino acids. Germline V lookup: CDR1 SEHNR, CDR2 FQNEAQ (reference sequence). The V gene end was trimmed by 1 base and the J gene end by 6 bases; junction bases not matched to a gene: 8. DNA for the CDR3: TGTGCCAGCAGCTTAGGTCTAGCGGGGATGGGGGATACGCAGTATTTT. Protein product: CASSLGLAGMGDTQYF.

CDR3 nucleotides: TGTGCCAGCAGCCAAGAGGGGACTAGCGTGCCAGATACGCAGTATTTT. Translating it yields CASSQEGTSVPDTQYF. J is TRBJ2-3 and V is TRBV3-1 (or the pseudogene TRBV3-2), with 10 bases aligning to TRBD2. This CDR3 spans 16 amino acids. Germline values: CDR1 LGHDT, CDR2 YNNKEL (reference sequence). V gave up 0 bases and J gave up 4 bases; unmatched junction bases: 4.

The table lists this clone with a count of one. The chain carries TRBV6-5 and TRBJ2-7, with D hard to call. Trimming left V 4 bases short and J 0 bases short, with 7 bases between. CDR1 MNHEY and CDR2 SVGAGI come from the germline V gene. CDR3 length: 13 amino acids. The chain's CDR3 is CASSSSGSYEQYF. For the CDR3, the DNA is TGTGCCAGCAGTTCGTCCGGCTCCTACGAGCAGTACTTC.

The rearrangement joins TRBV2 to TRBJ1-1; a possible D gene is TRBD1 (6 bases). Trimming removed 9 bases at V and 6 bases at J, with 14 bases between. The CDR3 runs 12 residues. In germline, CDR1 is SNHLY, CDR2 FYNNEI. In DNA, the CDR3 is TGTGCCAGTGATAGACAGGTCCCTGAAGCTTTCTTT. This encodes CASDRQVPEAFF.

V gene TRBV15 combines with J gene TRBJ2-7, with a possible D match to TRBD2 (6 bases). The V and J ends lost 4 bases and 1 base respectively, with 23 bases between them. Per the germline V gene, CDR1 is LNHNV and CDR2 is YYDKDF (reference sequence). This CDR3 contains 18 residues. The CDR3 DNA reads TGTGCCACCAGCATGCCCGGACACGGGCGGAGGGAATCCTACGAGCAGTACTTC. The encoded protein is CATSMPGHGRRESYEQYF.

This sequence joins TRBV5-1 and TRBJ2-1; 8 nucleotides match TRBD2. Germline values: CDR1 SGHRS, CDR2 YFSETQ. The J segment lost 4 bases and the V segment lost 4 bases, leaving 7 bases of the junction unmatched. The CDR3 totals 15 residues. CDR3 bases: TGCGCCAGCAGCACTTCTGGCGGGAGGTACAATGAGCAGTTCTTC. Translating it yields CASSTSGGRYNEQFF.

This chain uses TRBV2 with TRBJ1-5, with D tentatively TRBD1 (5 bases). Per the germline V gene, CDR1 is SNHLY and CDR2 is FYNNEI. The CDR3 totals 17 residues. Trimming pared 4 bases from V and 2 bases from J, leaving 18 bases between. The CDR3: CASSVSAIIGGNQPQHF. The CDR3 nucleotides read TGTGCCAGCAGTGTATCGGCGATAATAGGGGGCAATCAGCCCCAGCATTTT. The entire variable domain, with the rest obtained from reference TRBV2 and TRBJ1-5, is as follows: EPEVTQTPSHQVTQMGQEVILRCVPISNHLYFYWYRQILGQKVEFLVSFYNNEISEKSEIFDDQFSVERPDGSNFTLKIRSTKLEDSAMYFCASSVSAIIGGNQPQHFGDGTRLSIL.

The chain recombines TRBV11-2 with TRBJ2-2; 12 positions agree with TRBD2. The CDR3 is made up of 15 amino acids. V shed 5 bases and J 5 bases; nucleotides not matched to a gene: 3. Germline CDR1 is SGHAT and CDR2 is FQNNGV. The CDR3 DNA is TGTGCCAGCAGCAGACTAGCGGGAGCTACCGGGGAGCTGTTTTTT. It encodes CASSRLAGATGELFF.

This CDR3 is CASSFLGGEEKLFF. CDR3 coding DNA: TGTGCCAGCAGTTTTTTGGGGGGTGAGGAAAAACTGTTTTTT. This chain uses TRBV28 with TRBJ1-4; tentative D call: TRBD1 (5 bases). The germline gives CDR1 MDHEN, CDR2 SYDVKM. This CDR3 is 14 amino acids long. V gave up 3 bases and J gave up 8 bases, with 13 bases separating them.

In DNA form, the CDR3 reads TGCGCCAGCAGTCCGAGAACCGGGACAGGGTCCTACGAGCAGTACTTC. This translates into CASSPRTGTGSYEQYF. The chain couples TRBV5-1 to TRBJ2-5; TRBD1 agrees at 9 bases. The DNA end lines up better with TRBJ2-7; the J call may be wrong. Germline V gives CDR1 SGHRS, CDR2 YFSETQ. This CDR3 is built from 16 residues.

The chain uses TRBV19 and TRBJ2-1; 8 bases map to TRBD1. V lost 4 bases and J lost 4; bases outside the gene matches: 6. The CDR3 contains 15 residues. Germline CDR1 is LNHDA and CDR2 is SQIVND (reference sequence). The CDR3 loop is CASSTQGARYNEQFF. CDR3 DNA sequence: TGTGCCAGTAGTACGCAGGGGGCGAGATACAATGAGCAGTTCTTC. Variable domain in full (rest from reference TRBV19 and TRBJ2-1): DGGITQSPKYLFRKEGQNVTLSCEQNLNHDAMYWYRQDPGQGLRLIYYSQIVNDFQKGDIAEGYSVSREKKESFPLTVTSAQKNPTAFYLCASSTQGARYNEQFFGPGTRLTVL.

The chain carries TRBV5-1 and TRBJ2-7; 9 bases line up with TRBD1. V gave up 4 bases and J gave up 4 bases; unmatched junction bases: 9. The CDR3 totals 15 residues. The germline gives CDR1 SGHRS, CDR2 YFSETQ. For the CDR3, the DNA is TGCGCCAGCAGCCTGACAGGGGGACCCAATTACGAGCAGTACTTC. As protein: CASSLTGGPNYEQYF.